The clone carrying this T cell receptor beta chain was recorded a few times. Its antigen is undetermined. Both 60 Vbeta primers and 13 Jbeta primers went into the PCR. Only in-frame clones appear in the TCRdb table, and some are missing; sequencing was by immunoSEQ multiplex PCR. The sample shows about 150,000 clones, around four fifths of them seen only once. The entry originates in a study of cytomegalovirus exposure and HLA in healthy donors. Overall study findings and caveats: Another analysis was done later, and it associated roughly 15,000 TCR beta sequences with HLA alleles at 0.05 false discovery rate. When presence/absence was analysed, sequencing depth was taken to be roughly uniform across donors.

V lost 2 bases, J lost 2 bases, and 12 bases lay in between. Germline loops: CDR1 MNHEY, CDR2 SVGAGI. CDR3 size: 15 residues. The receptor was derived from a male donor in good health and CMV-seronegative. Material: PBMCs. The chain carries TRBV6-5 and TRBJ1-1; D unresolved. The DNA for the CDR3 is TGTGCCAGCAGTTACCTCGGGTTTGTAAACACTGAAGCTTTCTTT. Translating gives CASSYLGFVNTEAFF.